Following are 18 T cell receptor beta chains from one sample sequenced in a study of PD-1 blockade in classical Hodgkin lymphoma. The method was immunoSEQ multiplex PCR; TCRdb's version includes in-frame clones alone and lacks a portion of them. The table shows 4,500 or so clones, with approximately 65% occurring only once. Stated time point: cycle 4 day 1 (C4D1), after less than 7 weeks of nivolumab. Each patient experienced a relapse that followed autologous stem cell transplantation, and brentuximab vedotin exposure varied. Thawed PBMCs were subjected to magnetic negative selection, which yielded isolated CD8+ T cells. Sequencing was performed on CD8+ T cells from blood, taken before the fourth cycle of nivolumab. The receptors were gathered from a human donor with classical Hodgkin lymphoma.

The chain uses TRBV5-4 and TRBJ2-3; D is unresolved. V lost 3 bases, J lost 2 bases, and 4 bases lay in between. CDR3 length: 12 amino acids. The germline gives CDR1 SGHNT, CDR2 YYREEE (reference sequence). CDR3: CASSYYTDTQYF. In nucleotides, the CDR3 is TGTGCCAGCAGCTATTACACAGATACGCAGTATTTT. Using reference TRBV5-4 and TRBJ2-3 for the parts outside the CDR3, the full variable domain is ETGVTQSPTHLIKTRGQQVTLRCSSQSGHNTVSWYQQALGQGPQFIFQYYREEENGRGNFPPRFSGLQFPNYSSELNVNALELDDSALYLCASSYYTDTQYFGPGTRLTVL.

The chain links TRBV5-4 to TRBJ2-2; no clear D gene. Germline V gives CDR1 SGHNT, CDR2 YYREEE (reference sequence). The CDR3 totals 16 residues. V was pared by 4 bases and J by 3 bases, with 16 bases between. The CDR3 region is CASSPTVGSDTGELFF. The CDR3 coding sequence is TGTGCCAGCAGCCCAACAGTCGGGTCAGACACCGGGGAGCTGTTTTTT.

This clone was counted between two and nine times. The V gene is TRBV5-6, the J gene TRBJ1-1, with D perhaps TRBD1 (5 bases). Germline loops: CDR1 SGHDT, CDR2 YYEEEE. The CDR3 extends over 13 amino acids. Trimming removed 3 bases from V and 11 bases from J, with 17 bases in between. The CDR3 region has the DNA TGTGCCAGCAGCTACCAGCCCGACAGAGAGGCTTTCTTT. Protein product: CASSYQPDREAFF. The full variable domain, with the rest looked up from reference TRBV5-6 and TRBJ1-1, is DAGVTQSPTHLIKTRGQQVTLRCSPKSGHDTVSWYQQALGQGPQFIFQYYEEEERQRGNFPDRFSGHQFPNYSSELNVNALLLGDSALYLCASSYQPDREAFFGQGTRLTVV.

This clone appeared a single time. The V call is TRBV9, the J call TRBJ2-1, with 10 bases aligning to TRBD2. The CDR3 totals 16 residues. Per germline, CDR1 SGDLS and CDR2 YYNGEE. V shed 0 bases, J shed 9 bases, and the junction held 9 bases outside the gene matches. CDR3 sequence: CASSVAEAGGMGEQFF. Here the CDR3 DNA reads TGTGCCAGCAGCGTAGCGGAAGCGGGGGGGATGGGTGAGCAGTTCTTC.

CDR3 amino acids: CASSSAEADTQYF. The CDR3 DNA reads TGTGCCAGCAGTTCGGCAGAGGCAGATACGCAGTATTTT. V is TRBV6-6 and J is TRBJ2-3; no clear D gene. CDR3 length: 13 amino acids. Germline V gives CDR1 MNHNY, CDR2 SVGAGI (reference sequence). V shed 4 bases and J shed 4 bases, with 9 bases lying between them.

V usage is TRBV5-1 and J usage is TRBJ2-3; 7 positions agree with TRBD2. Germline lookup yields CDR1 SGHRS and CDR2 YFSETQ. This CDR3 spans 14 amino acids. Trimming cost V 7 bases and J 0 bases; bases outside gene matches: 5. CDR3 region: CASGWRGSTDTQYF. Written as DNA, the CDR3 is TGCGCCAGCGGCTGGCGGGGGAGCACAGATACGCAGTATTTT.

V is TRBV7-9 and J is TRBJ2-1, with 10 bases fitting TRBD1. The V gene's germline CDR1 is SEHNR and CDR2 FQNEAQ (reference sequence). Trimming took 6 bases from V and 7 from J; bases not matched to a gene: 9. CDR3 length: 15 residues. This CDR3 is CASRATGGLSNEQFF. DNA of the CDR3: TGTGCCAGCAGGGCGACAGGGGGCTTATCTAATGAGCAGTTCTTC. The full variable domain, rest sourced from reference TRBV7-9 and TRBJ2-1, is DTGVSQNPRHKITKRGQNVTFRCDPISEHNRLYWYRQTLGQGPEFLTYFQNEAQLEKSRLLSDRFSAERPKGSFSTLEIQRTEQGDSAMYLCASRATGGLSNEQFFGPGTRLTVL.

The genes are TRBV2 and TRBJ2-3, with 7 bases that match TRBD1. Germline values: CDR1 SNHLY, CDR2 FYNNEI. Trimming took 3 bases from V and 0 from J; bases not matched to a gene: 0. The CDR3 is made up of 14 amino acids. The CDR3 protein is CASSEGQSTDTQYF. The CDR3 region has the DNA TGTGCCAGCAGTGAGGGACAGAGCACAGATACGCAGTATTTT.

This clone has more than one count but fewer than ten. This chain joins TRBV25-1 and TRBJ1-5, with D maybe TRBD1 (5 bases). The CDR3 spans 13 residues. The germline V gene encodes CDR1 MGHDK and CDR2 SYGVNS. V shed 5 bases and J shed 2 bases, with 7 bases lying between them. CDR3 region: CASSRGGNQPQHF. As DNA, the CDR3 is TGTGCCAGCAGTAGAGGGGGCAATCAGCCCCAGCATTTT.

In this sample, this clone turned up a few times. The chain recombines TRBV27 with TRBJ1-5, with 8 bases lining up with TRBD1. The CDR3 has 14 amino acids. The germline CDR1 and CDR2 sequences are MNHEY and SMNVEV (reference sequence). Trimming at V came to 7 bases and at J to 0 bases, leaving 2 bases not matched to a gene. CDR3 residues: CASMDRASNQPQHF. Here the CDR3 DNA reads TGTGCCAGCATGGACAGGGCTAGCAATCAGCCCCAGCATTTT.

The rearrangement uses TRBV5-4 and TRBJ1-2, with 9 bases that match TRBD1. Unmatched junction bases numbered 8, after V lost 4 bases and J lost 4 bases. Germline CDR1 reads SGHNT; CDR2 reads YYREEE (reference sequence). This CDR3 is built from 15 residues. CDR3 in amino acids: CASSHRDRAIYGYTF. The CDR3 region has the DNA TGTGCCAGCAGCCACCGGGACAGGGCCATCTATGGCTACACCTTC.

As regards this clone: At one boundary the junction diverges from the germline segment, which might be a read error. This chain links TRBV2 with TRBJ2-7; TRBD1 matches at 8 bases. This CDR3 has 15 residues. Germline V gene sequence: CDR1 SNHLY, CDR2 FYNNEI. The CDR3 coding sequence is TGTGCCAGCAGCGAAGGGACAGGAAGCTCCTACGAGCAGTACTTC. Its protein product is CASSEGTGSSYEQYF.

V usage is TRBV16 and J usage is TRBJ2-3, with D maybe TRBD1 (6 bases). Germline CDR1 KGHSY, CDR2 FQNENV. This CDR3 spans 15 amino acids. V dropped 0 bases and J dropped 1 base, with 8 bases sitting between them. The CDR3 is CASSQSGGGTDTQYF. The CDR3 region has the DNA TGTGCCAGCAGCCAATCAGGGGGTGGCACAGATACGCAGTATTTT.

The chain links TRBV6-5 to TRBJ2-1, with TRBD2 matching 9 bases. The CDR3 has 15 amino acids. The V and J ends lost 6 bases and 2 bases, in that order; junction bases with no gene match: 5. Germline CDR1 and CDR2: MNHEY and SVGAGI. The CDR3 region is CASSPLAGTYNEQFF. The CDR3 coding sequence is TGTGCCAGCAGCCCGCTAGCGGGGACCTACAATGAGCAGTTCTTC.

V usage is TRBV28 and J usage is TRBJ2-1; D gene uncertain. Trimming took 4 bases from V and 0 from J, leaving 10 bases between them. The length of the CDR3 is 15 residues. Germline CDR1 is MDHEN and CDR2 is SYDVKM. The CDR3 here is CASSCHSCSYNEQFF. The CDR3 bases are TGTGCCAGCAGTTGTCACAGTTGCTCCTACAATGAGCAGTTCTTC.

The table lists this clone with a few counts. The chain links TRBV7-9 to TRBJ1-2; tentative D call: TRBD1 (5 bases). V shed 1 base and J shed 4 bases, with 13 bases lying between them. CDR1 is SEHNR and CDR2 is FQNEAQ in the germline V gene (reference sequence). CDR3 length equals 15 residues. CDR3 sequence (DNA): TGTGCCAGCAGCTTAGTTGGGCCCAGGGTCTATGGCTACACCTTC. Residues: CASSLVGPRVYGYTF. Filled out from reference TRBV7-9 and TRBJ1-2, the complete variable domain reads DTGVSQNPRHKITKRGQNVTFRCDPISEHNRLYWYRQTLGQGPEFLTYFQNEAQLEKSRLLSDRFSAERPKGSFSTLEIQRTEQGDSAMYLCASSLVGPRVYGYTFGSGTRLTVV.

The gene calls are TRBV11-2 and TRBJ2-3, with 11 positions matching TRBD2. CDR3 length: 15 amino acids. J was trimmed by 6 bases and V by 4 bases; bases with no gene match: 6. The germline gives CDR1 SGHAT, CDR2 FQNNGV. The CDR3 sequence is CASSSTSGAADTQYF. CDR3 in DNA: TGTGCCAGCAGCTCGACTAGCGGGGCGGCGGATACGCAGTATTTT.

V and J are TRBV30 and TRBJ1-3; D is ambiguous. The CDR3 is 17 residues long. Per germline, CDR1 GTSNPN and CDR2 SVGIG (reference sequence). Trimming pared 3 bases from V and 1 base from J, leaving 19 bases between. The CDR3 region has the DNA TGTGCCTGGAGCCCTTGGAGTGCAGGCCCTTCTGGAAACACCATATATTTT. This codes for CAWSPWSAGPSGNTIYF.